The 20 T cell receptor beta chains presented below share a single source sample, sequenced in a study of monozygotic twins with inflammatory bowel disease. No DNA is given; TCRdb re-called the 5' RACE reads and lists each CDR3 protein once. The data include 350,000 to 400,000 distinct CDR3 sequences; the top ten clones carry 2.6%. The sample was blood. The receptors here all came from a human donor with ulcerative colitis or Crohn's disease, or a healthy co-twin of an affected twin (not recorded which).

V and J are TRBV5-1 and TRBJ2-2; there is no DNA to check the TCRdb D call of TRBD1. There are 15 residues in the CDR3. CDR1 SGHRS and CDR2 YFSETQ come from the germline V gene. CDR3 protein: CASSLEGMNTGELFF.

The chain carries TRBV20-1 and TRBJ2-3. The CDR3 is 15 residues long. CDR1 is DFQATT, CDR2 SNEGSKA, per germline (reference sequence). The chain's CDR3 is CSAPKTRLVTDTQYF.

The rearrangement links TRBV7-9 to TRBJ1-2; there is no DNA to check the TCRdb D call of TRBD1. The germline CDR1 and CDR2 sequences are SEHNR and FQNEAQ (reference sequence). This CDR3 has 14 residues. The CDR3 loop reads CASSPGQAFYGYTF.

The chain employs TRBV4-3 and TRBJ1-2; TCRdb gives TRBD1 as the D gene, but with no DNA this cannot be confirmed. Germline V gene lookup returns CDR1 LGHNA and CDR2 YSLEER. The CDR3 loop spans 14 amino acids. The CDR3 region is CASSQEDRDYGYTF.

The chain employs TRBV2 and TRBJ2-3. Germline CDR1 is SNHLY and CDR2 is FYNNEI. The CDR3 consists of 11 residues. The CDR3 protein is CASRNTDTQYF.

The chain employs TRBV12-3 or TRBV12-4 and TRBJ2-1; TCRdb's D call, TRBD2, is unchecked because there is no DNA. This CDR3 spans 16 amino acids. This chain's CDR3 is CASSILAGGLNNEQFF.

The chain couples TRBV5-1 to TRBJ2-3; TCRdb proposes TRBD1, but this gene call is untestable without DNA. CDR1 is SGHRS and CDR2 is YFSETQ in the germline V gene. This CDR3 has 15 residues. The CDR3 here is CASSIGQGSTDTQYF.

The CDR3 here is CASNDRAGSFEQYF. This chain joins TRBV7-2 and TRBJ2-7; with no DNA, the TCRdb D assignment of TRBD1 cannot be verified. Germline assignment: CDR1 SGHTA and CDR2 FQGNSA. CDR3 length: 14 amino acids.

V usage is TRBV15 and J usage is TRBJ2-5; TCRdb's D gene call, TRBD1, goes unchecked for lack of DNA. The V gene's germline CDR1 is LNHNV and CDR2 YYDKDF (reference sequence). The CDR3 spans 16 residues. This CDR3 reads CATSRDRAPSRETQYF. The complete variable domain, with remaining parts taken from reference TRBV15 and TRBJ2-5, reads DAMVIQNPRYQVTQFGKPVTLSCSQTLNHNVMYWYQQKSSQAPKLLFHYYDKDFNNEADTPDNFQSRRPNTSFCFLDIRSPGLGDTAMYLCATSRDRAPSRETQYFGPGTRLLVL.

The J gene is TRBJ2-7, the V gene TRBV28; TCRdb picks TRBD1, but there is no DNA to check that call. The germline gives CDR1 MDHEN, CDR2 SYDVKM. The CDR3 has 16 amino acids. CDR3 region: CASSLMGTSRRGEQYF.

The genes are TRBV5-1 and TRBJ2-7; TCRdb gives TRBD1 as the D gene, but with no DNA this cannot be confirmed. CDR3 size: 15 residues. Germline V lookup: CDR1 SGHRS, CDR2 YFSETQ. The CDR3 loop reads CASSLGDRVLREQYF. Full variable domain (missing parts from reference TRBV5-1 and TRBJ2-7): KAGVTQTPRYLIKTRGQQVTLSCSPISGHRSVSWYQQTPGQGLQFLFEYFSETQRNKGNFPGRFSGRQFSNSRSEMNVSTLELGDSALYLCASSLGDRVLREQYFGPGTRLTVT.

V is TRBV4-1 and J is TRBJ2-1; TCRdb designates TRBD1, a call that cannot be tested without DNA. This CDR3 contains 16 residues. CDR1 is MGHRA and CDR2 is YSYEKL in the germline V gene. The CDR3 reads CASSQRGGTGYNEQFF.

CDR3 protein: CASSSGGQQFF. The gene calls are TRBV13 and TRBJ2-1. The CDR3 contains 11 residues. Germline assignment: CDR1 PRHDT and CDR2 FYEKMQ (reference sequence).

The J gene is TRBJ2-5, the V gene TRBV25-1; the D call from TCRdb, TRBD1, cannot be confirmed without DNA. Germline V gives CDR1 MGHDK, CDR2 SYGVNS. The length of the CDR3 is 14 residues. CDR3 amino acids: CASSELETEETQYF.

This chain's CDR3 is CASSQRFASSSYNEQFF. The J gene is TRBJ2-1, the V gene TRBV3-1. CDR3 length: 17 amino acids. Germline CDR1 is LGHDT and CDR2 is YNNKEL (reference sequence).

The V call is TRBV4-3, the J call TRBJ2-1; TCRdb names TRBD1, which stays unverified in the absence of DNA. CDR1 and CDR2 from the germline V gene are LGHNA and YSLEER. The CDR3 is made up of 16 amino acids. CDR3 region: CASSQDGPGVNNEQFF.

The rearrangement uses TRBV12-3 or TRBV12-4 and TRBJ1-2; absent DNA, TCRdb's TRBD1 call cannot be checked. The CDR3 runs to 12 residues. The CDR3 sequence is CASSSRGYGYTF.

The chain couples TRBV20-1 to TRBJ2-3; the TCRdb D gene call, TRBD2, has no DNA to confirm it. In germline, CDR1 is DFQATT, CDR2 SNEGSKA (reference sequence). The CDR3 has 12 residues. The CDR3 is CSARRGTDTQYF.

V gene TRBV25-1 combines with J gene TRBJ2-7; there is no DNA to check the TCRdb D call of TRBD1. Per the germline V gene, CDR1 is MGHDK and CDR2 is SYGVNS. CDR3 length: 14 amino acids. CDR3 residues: CASSMGQGAYEQYF.

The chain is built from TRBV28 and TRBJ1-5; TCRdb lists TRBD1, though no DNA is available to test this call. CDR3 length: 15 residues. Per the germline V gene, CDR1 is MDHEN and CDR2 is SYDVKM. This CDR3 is CASSSPDRVNQPQHF. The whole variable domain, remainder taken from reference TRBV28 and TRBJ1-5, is DVKVTQSSRYLVKRTGEKVFLECVQDMDHENMFWYRQDPGLGLRLIYFSYDVKMKEKGDIPEGYSVSREKKERFSLILESASTNQTSMYLCASSSPDRVNQPQHFGDGTRLSIL.